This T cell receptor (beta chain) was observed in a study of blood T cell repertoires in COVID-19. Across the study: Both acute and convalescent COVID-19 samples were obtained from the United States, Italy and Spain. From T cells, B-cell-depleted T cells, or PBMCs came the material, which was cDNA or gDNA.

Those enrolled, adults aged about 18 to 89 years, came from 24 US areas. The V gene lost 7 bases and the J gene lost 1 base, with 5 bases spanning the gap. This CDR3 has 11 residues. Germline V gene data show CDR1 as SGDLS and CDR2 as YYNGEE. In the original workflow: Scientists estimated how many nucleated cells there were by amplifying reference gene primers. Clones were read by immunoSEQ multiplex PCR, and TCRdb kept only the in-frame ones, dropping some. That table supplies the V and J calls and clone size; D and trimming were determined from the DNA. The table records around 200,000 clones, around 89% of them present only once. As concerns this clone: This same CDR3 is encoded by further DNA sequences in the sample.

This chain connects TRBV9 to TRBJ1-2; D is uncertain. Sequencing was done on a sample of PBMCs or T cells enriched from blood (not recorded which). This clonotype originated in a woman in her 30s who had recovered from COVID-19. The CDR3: CASSSNYGYTF. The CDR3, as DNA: TGTGCCAGCTCCAGTAACTATGGCTACACCTTC.